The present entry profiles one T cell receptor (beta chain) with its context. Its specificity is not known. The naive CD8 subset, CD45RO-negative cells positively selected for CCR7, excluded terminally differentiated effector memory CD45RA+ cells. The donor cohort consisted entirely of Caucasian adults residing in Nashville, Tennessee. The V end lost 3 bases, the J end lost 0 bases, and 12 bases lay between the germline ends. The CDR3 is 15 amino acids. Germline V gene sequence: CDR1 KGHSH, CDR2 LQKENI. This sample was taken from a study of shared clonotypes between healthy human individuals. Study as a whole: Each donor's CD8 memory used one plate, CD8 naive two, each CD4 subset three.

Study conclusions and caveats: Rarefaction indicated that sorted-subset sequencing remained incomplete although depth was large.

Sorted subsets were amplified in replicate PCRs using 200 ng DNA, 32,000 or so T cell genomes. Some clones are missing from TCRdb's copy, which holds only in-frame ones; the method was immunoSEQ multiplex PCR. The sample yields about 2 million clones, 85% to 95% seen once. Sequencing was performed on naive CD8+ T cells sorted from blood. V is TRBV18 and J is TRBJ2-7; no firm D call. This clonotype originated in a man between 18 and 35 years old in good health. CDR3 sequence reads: CASSPAKSDSYEQYF. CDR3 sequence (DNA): TGTGCCAGCTCACCGGCGAAATCGGACTCCTACGAGCAGTACTTC.